This note documents a single T cell receptor beta chain sequence. Antigen unknown. Data came from immunoSEQ multiplex PCR; TCRdb stores just in-frame clones and leaves some out. Of 150,000 to 200,000 clones in the sample, approximately 90% were seen once. The V gene end was trimmed by 7 bases and the J gene end by 1 base; junction bases not matched to a gene: 6. Per the germline V gene, CDR1 is ENHRY and CDR2 is SYGVKD. The length of the CDR3 is 14 residues. This sample was included in a study of T cell responses to AZD1222 COVID-19 vaccine. Points from the study as a whole: White British people made up most donors, females outnumbered males, and clonal diversity was possibly underestimated. Targets within unmutated variant regions were reportedly found for nearly half of spike-specific TCRs. No repertoire was sampled before or during the peak T cell response, only after it.

The receptor was isolated from an adult who received the AZD1222 COVID-19 vaccine. The material sequenced was peripheral blood, taken 28 days after the second AZD1222 dose. V and J are TRBV10-3 and TRBJ1-1; TRBD1 agrees at 7 bases. The CDR3 DNA reads TGTGCCATCATGCCGGGGACAGAGAACACTGAAGCTTTCTTT. Its protein is CAIMPGTENTEAFF.